Listed below are T cell receptor beta chains from one sample, sequenced in a study of T cell responses to AZD1222 COVID-19 vaccine. Clones were sequenced by immunoSEQ multiplex PCR, and TCRdb holds only the in-frame ones, with some missing. The sample has around 150,000 clones; 80% to 95% are singletons. The sequenced sample was peripheral blood, obtained 28 days after the second AZD1222 dose. These receptors all stem from an adult who received the AZD1222 COVID-19 vaccine. Both conserved end residues are part of each CDR3. D genes are given only for firm matches. The size entry is marked missing in some rows and otherwise reads once, few, many or a size class.

cdr3_aa	cdr3_nt	v_call	d_call	clone_size	j_call	cdr3_length
CAGSDALKTQYF	TGTGCCGGATCCGACGCTCTCAAGACCCAGTACTTC	TRBV6-5	-	-	TRBJ2-5	12
CASSRRGETQYF	TGTGCCAGCAGCCGCCGAGGGGAGACCCAGTACTTC	TRBV7-8	-	-	TRBJ2-5	12
CASSLAHSSGRDEQYF	TGTGCCAGCAGCTTAGCTCACTCTAGCGGGAGAGACGAGCAGTACTTC	TRBV11-2	TRBD2	-	TRBJ2-7	16
CASSSHQGANQPQHF	TGTGCCAGCAGTTCCCATCAGGGGGCGAATCAGCCCCAGCATTTT	TRBV6-5	TRBD1	-	TRBJ1-5	15
CASRELAETYNEQFF	TGCGCCAGCAGAGAACTAGCGGAGACCTACAATGAGCAGTTCTTC	TRBV5-1	TRBD2	-	TRBJ2-1	15
CASSVSGRNYEQYF	TGTGCCAGCAGCGTTAGCGGGAGAAACTACGAGCAGTACTTC	TRBV7-2	TRBD2	-	TRBJ2-7	14
CATPGSGNTIYF	TGTGCCACCCCAGGGTCTGGAAACACCATATATTTT	TRBV24-1	-	-	TRBJ1-3	12
CASGYSWTAYNEQFF	TGTGCCAGCGGGTACTCCTGGACAGCCTACAATGAGCAGTTCTTC	TRBV6-5	-	-	TRBJ2-1	15
CASSFRGGHPQHF	TGTGCCAGCAGTTTCAGGGGGGGACATCCCCAGCATTTT	TRBV12-3/TRBV12-4	TRBD1	-	TRBJ1-5	13
CASSWLGETSTDTQYF	TGCGCCAGCAGCTGGCTTGGGGAAACTAGCACAGATACGCAGTATTTT	TRBV5-1	-	-	TRBJ2-3	16
CASNSGGETQYF	TGTGCCAGTAACAGCGGAGGGGAGACCCAGTACTTC	TRBV19	-	-	TRBJ2-5	12
CASSSLATSTDTQYF	TGTGCCAGCAGTTCCTTGGCGACTAGCACAGATACGCAGTATTTT	TRBV6-5	-	-	TRBJ2-3	15
CASSLVGAPNEQYF	TGTGCCAGCAGCTTGGTAGGGGCCCCCAACGAGCAGTACTTC	TRBV7-2	-	few	TRBJ2-7	14
CASSATSVGNTGELFF	TGCGCCAGCAGCGCGACTAGCGTGGGGAACACCGGGGAGCTGTTTTTT	TRBV5-1	TRBD2	-	TRBJ2-2	16
CARGKDSPLAKNIQYF	TGTGCCAGAGGAAAGGACAGTCCCCTAGCCAAAAACATTCAGTACTTC	TRBV2	-	-	TRBJ2-4	16
CASSPTTGVMNTEAFF	TGTGCCAGCTCACCAACGACAGGCGTTATGAACACTGAAGCTTTCTTT	TRBV18	-	-	TRBJ1-1	16
CASSLSWGNEQFF	TGTGCCAGCAGTTTATCGTGGGGAAATGAGCAGTTCTTC	TRBV27	-	-	TRBJ2-1	13
CASSTQGDTQYF	TGTGCCAGTAGTACCCAGGGGGATACGCAGTATTTT	TRBV19	-	-	TRBJ2-3	12
CASSLQGGQPQHF	TGTGCCAGCAGTTTACAGGGTGGACAGCCCCAGCATTTT	TRBV12-3/TRBV12-4	-	-	TRBJ1-5	13
CASSPQQGAGNTIYF	TGTGCCAGCTCACCACAACAGGGGGCGGGAAACACCATATATTTT	TRBV18	TRBD1	-	TRBJ1-3	15
CASSISGQSLTYEQYF	TGTGCCAGTAGTATATCGGGACAGAGTCTTACCTACGAGCAGTACTTC	TRBV19	TRBD1	-	TRBJ2-7	16
CASRLAGGQYYEQYF	TGCGCCAGCAGGTTAGCGGGAGGGCAGTACTACGAGCAGTACTTC	TRBV5-1	TRBD2	once	TRBJ2-7	15
CASSLQDFNEQFF	TGTGCCAGCAGCTTACAGGATTTCAATGAGCAGTTCTTC	TRBV7-9	-	-	TRBJ2-1	13
CASSLGTSGQETQYF	TGTGCCAGCAGCTTGGGGACTAGCGGGCAAGAGACCCAGTACTTC	TRBV5-8	TRBD2	-	TRBJ2-5	15
CASGQSEETQYF	TGTGCCAGCGGACAATCCGAAGAGACCCAGTACTTC	TRBV19	-	once	TRBJ2-5	12
CASSIGWNTEAFF	TGTGCCAGTAGTATTGGTTGGAACACTGAAGCTTTCTTT	TRBV19	-	-	TRBJ1-1	13
CSVGTVPNYGYTF	TGCAGCGTCGGGACAGTGCCAAACTATGGCTACACCTTC	TRBV29-1	TRBD1	-	TRBJ1-2	13
CASSLEPLALNTGELFF	TGCGCCAGCAGCTTGGAGCCCCTAGCGTTGAACACCGGGGAGCTGTTTTTT	TRBV5-1	-	-	TRBJ2-2	17
CASSLTGQVDQPQHF	TGTGCCAGCAGCCTAACCGGACAGGTGGATCAGCCCCAGCATTTT	TRBV5-6	TRBD1	once	TRBJ1-5	15
CASSYSRRSNQPQHF	TGTGCCAGCAGTTACTCGCGCAGAAGCAATCAGCCCCAGCATTTT	TRBV6-5	-	-	TRBJ1-5	15
CASSFLEGGETQYF	TGTGCCAGCAGCTTCCTGGAGGGAGGGGAGACCCAGTACTTC	TRBV7-9	TRBD2	-	TRBJ2-5	14
CASSRTGNTEAFF	TGCGCCAGCAGCCGGACAGGGAACACTGAAGCTTTCTTT	TRBV4-1	TRBD1	-	TRBJ1-1	13
CASSQAERDTQYF	TGCGCCAGCAGCCAAGCGGAACGAGATACGCAGTATTTT	TRBV4-1	-	-	TRBJ2-3	13
CASSQDPAGANTGELFF	TGCGCCAGCAGCCAAGACCCAGCGGGAGCGAACACCGGGGAGCTGTTTTTT	TRBV4-1	TRBD2	once	TRBJ2-2	17
CSASFFEDLYRDTQYF	TGCAGTGCTAGTTTCTTCGAGGATTTGTACAGAGATACGCAGTATTTT	TRBV20-1	-	-	TRBJ2-3	16
CASSLGMTSGYTDTQYF	TGTGCCAGCAGCTTGGGGATGACTAGCGGCTACACAGATACGCAGTATTTT	TRBV5-6	TRBD2	-	TRBJ2-3	17
CASSPAMGNTGELFF	TGTGCCAGCAGCCCGGCCATGGGTAACACCGGGGAGCTGTTTTTT	TRBV13	-	once	TRBJ2-2	15
CASSEGYNEKLFF	TGTGCCAGCAGTGAAGGGTATAATGAAAAACTGTTTTTT	TRBV27	-	-	TRBJ1-4	13
CASRLVGTAEKLFF	TGTGCAAGTCGCTTAGTGGGGACAGCAGAAAAACTGTTTTTT	TRBV12-2	-	-	TRBJ1-4	14
CASSFRLAVNTGELFF	TGTGCCAGCAGCTTCCGACTAGCGGTGAACACCGGGGAGCTGTTTTTT	TRBV7-9	TRBD2	-	TRBJ2-2	16
CASSQDGYEQFF	TGTGCCAGCAGCCAAGACGGCTATGAGCAGTTCTTC	TRBV3-1/TRBV3-2	-	-	TRBJ2-1	12
CATSREAGFYGYTF	TGTGCCACCAGCAGAGAGGCGGGGTTCTATGGCTACACCTTC	TRBV15	-	-	TRBJ1-2	14
CAISEDHEQYF	TGTGCCATCAGTGAGGATCACGAGCAGTACTTC	TRBV10-3	-	-	TRBJ2-7	11
CASSFFLSSGNTIYF	TGTGCCAGCAGTTTCTTTCTCAGCTCTGGAAACACCATATATTTT	TRBV28	-	-	TRBJ1-3	15
CASVWTGGSGELFF	TGTGCCAGCGTTTGGACAGGAGGATCCGGGGAGCTGTTTTTT	TRBV19	TRBD1	-	TRBJ2-2	14
CASSSLAEINTGELFF	TGTGCCAGCAGTTCCCTAGCGGAGATAAACACCGGGGAGCTGTTTTTT	TRBV27	TRBD2	-	TRBJ2-2	16
CASSLQGNYGYTF	TGTGCCAGCAGCTTACAGGGGAACTATGGCTACACCTTC	TRBV5-4	TRBD1	few	TRBJ1-2	13
CASSKGTSGAYEQYF	TGTGCCAGCAGCAAAGGGACTAGCGGAGCCTACGAGCAGTACTTC	TRBV7-9	TRBD2	-	TRBJ2-7	15
CASSYSSYNEQFF	TGTGCCAGCAGTTACTCGTCATACAATGAGCAGTTCTTC	TRBV6-5	-	-	TRBJ2-1	13
CASSDARYGVDYGYTF	TGTGCCAGCAGTGACGCTAGGTACGGCGTGGACTATGGCTACACCTTC	TRBV6-1	-	-	TRBJ1-2	16
CALGTNDNEQFF	TGTGCCCTCGGGACTAATGACAATGAGCAGTTCTTC	TRBV30	TRBD2	-	TRBJ2-1	12
CASSPPRWLAGSTDTQYF	TGTGCCAGCAGCCCCCCTAGGTGGCTAGCGGGCAGCACAGATACGCAGTATTTT	TRBV7-9	TRBD2	-	TRBJ2-3	18
CASSLSGRTYNEQFF	TGTGCCAGCAGCTTAAGCGGGAGGACCTACAATGAGCAGTTCTTC	TRBV7-2	TRBD2	once	TRBJ2-1	15
CASSLGQGTGEYF	TGTGCCAGCAGCTTGGGACAGGGAACTGGGGAGTACTTC	TRBV7-9	TRBD1	-	TRBJ2-7	13
CASSPSRQANTEAFF	TGTGCCAGCAGCCCCTCCCGCCAGGCGAACACTGAAGCTTTCTTT	TRBV7-9	-	-	TRBJ1-1	15
CASRPGDRLGGEQYF	TGTGCCAGCAGGCCGGGAGACCGGCTTGGGGGGGAGCAGTACTTC	TRBV5-4	-	-	TRBJ2-7	15
CASSLLTGFQPQHF	TGTGCCAGTAGCTTACTGACAGGGTTTCAGCCCCAGCATTTT	TRBV19	TRBD1	few	TRBJ1-5	14
CASSLQPSGLASYEQYF	TGCGCCAGCAGCTTGCAACCGTCGGGTTTGGCCTCCTACGAGCAGTACTTC	TRBV5-1	-	-	TRBJ2-7	17
CASSSGQEDDGYTF	TGTGCCAGCAGCTCCGGACAGGAGGACGATGGCTACACCTTC	TRBV28	TRBD1	-	TRBJ1-2	14